What follows is one T cell receptor (beta chain) and its context. Its antigen is as yet unknown. The record originates from a study of shared clonotypes between healthy human individuals. Profiled with immunoSEQ multiplex PCR; TCRdb holds only in-frame clones, not every one. The sample holds 600,000 or so clones; roughly 96% are singletons and the top ten take approximately 0.12%. V trimming: 5 bases; J trimming: 10 bases; junction bases outside the gene matches: 16. Germline loops: CDR1 SGHAT, CDR2 FQDESV (reference sequence). This CDR3 has 16 amino acids. Terminally differentiated effector memory CD45RA+ cells were excluded by CCR7 positive selection of CD45RO-negative cells. Regarding the study as a whole: When compared with the clonotypes that were shared by all four sorted-subset donors, the non-shared clonotypes turned out to have lower generation probabilities. Larger estimated richness was generally recorded for naive subsets relative to memory subsets.

The sequenced material came from naive CD8+ T cells sorted from blood. This sequence originates from a woman in her twenties or thirties in good health. The chain is built from TRBV11-1 and TRBJ2-5, with 10 nucleotides matching TRBD2. The CDR3 region has the DNA TGTGCCAGCAGCACGCTCTTTGGGCTAGCGGGAGAGGTCCAGTACTTC. This encodes CASSTLFGLAGEVQYF.